This T cell receptor (beta chain) stems from a study of T cell changes during pregnancy in multiple sclerosis. TCRdb's table, derived via immunoSEQ multiplex PCR, lists solely in-frame clones and lacks some. The data hold about 120,000 clones, with approximately 94% observed a single time. Germline assignment: CDR1 MNHEY and CDR2 SMNVEV (reference sequence). CDR3 length equals 18 residues. V lost 5 bases and J lost 1; bases outside the gene matches: 13. The rearrangement uses TRBV27 and TRBJ2-2, with TRBD1 matching 7 bases. The clonotype was recovered from a female donor with multiple sclerosis, enrolled in a pregnancy study. This sample comprised peripheral blood, obtained before pregnancy. This chain's CDR3 is CASSRRQGYPKNTGELFF. CDR3 DNA sequence: TGTGCCAGCAGTCGACGACAGGGTTACCCAAAGAACACCGGGGAGCTGTTTTTT.